This paragraph covers one T cell receptor beta chain sequence. This clone was observed a single time. The antigen this receptor binds is unknown. Base qualities are missing; no much larger clone stands one base away. The junction shows trimming of 6 bases on V and 0 bases on J, plus 12 bases between the germline ends. From cysteine to phenylalanine, the CDR3 is 13 amino acids long. Of all the DNA, just the CDR3 is kept, 39 bases in frame from base 1. CDR1 and CDR2 were assigned from the germline V gene as SQVTM and ANQGSEA. The CDR3 regions of human TCRbeta chains were analyzed by immunosequencing. Under the source paper's analysis protocol: Repertoire TCRs were matched against a reference library of SARS-CoV-2-specific TCRs generated with the MIRA antigen-specificity platform. Breadth meant the fraction of unique TCRs that were SARS-CoV-2-associated, whereas depth meant the fraction of total T cells that were SARS-CoV-2-associated. Each spike-specific TCR was assigned to its reactive spike region and to a CD4 or CD8 class using the MIRA data. Log10-transformed breadth and depth values were compared by one-way ANOVA with Sidak's multiple comparisons tests. In its TCRdb copy, this immuneACCESS table keeps in-frame sequences only and misses some clones. Where compared with another copy, unresolved V genes explain less than half of these, and the others have no known cause. That table is the source of V, J and clone size, and D and trimming were worked out from the DNA. Counted in this sample were roughly 81,000 clones; around 90% of them appeared once. The top ten constitute approximately 15% of the sample.

This entry belongs to a study of T cell responses to AZD1222 COVID-19 vaccine (dated by TCRdb to the early 2020s). About the full investigation: AZD1222 recipients with second doses at about 4 weeks or about 12 weeks were pooled, because spike-specific TCR depth and breadth did not differ between schedules. A total of about 230 trial participants underwent TCR sequencing, of whom 207 received two doses of AZD1222 and roughly 25 received two doses of the MenACWY control vaccine. Enrollment into the trials was organized by age into subgroups of 18-55, 56-69 and 70-plus years, and those subgroups contained roughly 150, 30 and 60 TCR-sequenced participants, respectively. The investigation overall reported the following: Participants were mostly white British, with more females than males. The authors suggested clonal diversity may have been underestimated. In the small 56-69-year group, the increase in depth fell short of significance, most likely because of low power. Nearly half of unique spike-specific TCRs reportedly recognized epitopes outside regions mutated in the B.1.351 and B.1.1.7 variants. Because no day 14 peak-response samples were available, the repertoires could be characterized only after the peak T cell response. CD4 TCRs associated with the vaccine covered the entire spike protein, and the dominant responses were in regions 160-218 and 743-854. Conclusions about previously exposed vaccinees are limited because only a handful of AZD1222 recipients were SARS-CoV-2 seropositive at baseline. After two AZD1222 doses, spike-specific TCR breadth and depth were significantly higher than at day 0 and than in MenACWY recipients.

Explained via the paper, the time point label denotes: baseline before first vaccination. Vaccinee samples came from UK trials COV001 and COV002, including a single-blind randomized controlled phase 2/3 trial of AZD1222 (ChAdOx1 nCoV-19) in healthy adults. For TCRbeta chain sequencing, PBMC samples from trial participants were taken at day 0 and at day 28 after the second dose. The rearranged chain carries TRBV29-1 and TRBJ2-7; the D gene is possibly TRBD1 or TRBD2, each agreeing over 5 bases. The sequencing here drew on peripheral blood, taken on day 0 of AZD1222 vaccination. This TCR derives from an adult in good health. The DNA is as follows: TGCAGCGTAGGGGACGGGCTCTCCTACGAGCAGTACTTC. It translates to CSVGDGLSYEQYF.